A selection of T cell receptor beta chains follows, all from one sample in a study of T-cell memory formation after mild COVID-19. TCRdb called the 5' RACE reads again in MiXCR, with one record for every CDR3 protein. The table includes some 150,000 distinct CDR3 sequences, about 6% detected once. Sequencing was performed on PBMCs or a T cell subset sorted from them (not recorded which). The receptors here all came from an adult woman who had mild COVID-19 (a few samples of this study predate the infection). Cell type and time point are not known. The CDR3 runs from the conserved cysteine through the conserved F or W.

v_call cdr3_length cdr3_aa
TRBV6-6 13 CASKGQPSDEQFF
TRBV5-5 14 CASSLYHGGETQYF
TRBV12-5 13 CASGLGITDTQYF
TRBV12-3/TRBV12-4 16 CASRPLGQQNTGELFF
TRBV19 17 CASSIGGLAGVDNEQFF
TRBV11-2 15 CASRYIAGSSYEQYF
TRBV6-6 16 CASSWTALANTGELFF
TRBV7-8 17 CASSLGLSLKNNQPQHF
TRBV12-3/TRBV12-4 14 CASSLVSGNTEAFF
TRBV12-3/TRBV12-4 19 CASSPSGGLAGDSYNEQFF
TRBV10-3 13 CAISESGQREQYF
TRBV20-1 14 CSARGRQGGEKLFF
TRBV7-9 13 CASSDRNRDEQYF
TRBV6-2/TRBV6-3 14 CASRPSGKGDEQYF
TRBV10-2 15 CASREGLAGYNEQFF
TRBV20-1 12 CSARWRESEQYF
TRBV10-3 13 CANGQGANYGYTF
TRBV5-1 19 CASTTLAGQAPSGANVLTF
TRBV4-1 17 CASSLRSSGGSQETQYF
TRBV20-1 15 CSAARRQGAGDTQYF
TRBV29-1 14 CSVSDRGKYNEQFF
TRBV19 15 CASFKAGVSTWELFF
TRBV2 16 CASSELGSAGGTEQFF
TRBV29-1 13 CSAKGQGAGEQFF
TRBV11-2 18 CASSLVSIGSLAKNIQYF
TRBV10-3 14 CAIREDPTASEQYF
TRBV29-1 12 CSVEESTDTQYF
TRBV10-3 16 CAISVRPLNANYGYTF
TRBV5-1 15 CASSPSDGVGDEQYF
TRBV27 14 CASRLGRGTYGYTF
TRBV12-3/TRBV12-4 14 CASSLRGEFGELFF
TRBV12-3/TRBV12-4 12 CASRQRDNEQFF
TRBV4-1 17 CASSQDGGRLGNEKLFF
TRBV24-1 13 CATSDLGARGYTF
TRBV29-1 11 CSVEAELSYTF
TRBV15 19 CATSRDLGLAGDFYNEQFF
TRBV10-3 13 CAIGPRSNQPQHF
TRBV3-1 14 CASSQGQGNTEAFF
TRBV7-2 13 CASGSRGNYEQYF
TRBV20-1 14 CSAQRAGGANVLTF
TRBV18 14 CASSGDSKLYEQYF
TRBV4-2 15 CASSQDGIADYGYTF
TRBV12-3/TRBV12-4 14 CATSKPGQDYGYTF
TRBV19 16 CASSIFEGQGADEQYF
TRBV30 12 CAWSRGEGQAFF
TRBV4-2 17 CASSQSGTSGGTDTQYF
TRBV10-3 14 CAISERTDTDTQYF
TRBV12-3/TRBV12-4 15 CASTPFVNSNQPQHF